This TCR beta chain appears in the sequencing data of a study of blood T cell repertoires in COVID-19 (dated by TCRdb to 2018 to 2021). As for the study more broadly: Samples covering the acute and convalescent phases of COVID-19 were provided by collaborators in the United States, Italy and Spain. The prospective study material was composed of cDNA or gDNA derived from T cells, B-cell-depleted T cells, or PBMCs. The dataset comprised deeply sampled blood TCRbeta repertoires from subjects exposed to, actively infected with, or recovered from COVID-19. The repertoires were released in a freely available public database meant as a resource for research on the immune response to SARS-CoV-2. Samples came from the ongoing ImmuneRACE study (first 160 participants) plus 1,254 subjects from 6 global collaborators. Nearly every sample came with metadata listing a de-identified subject ID, COVID-19 status, age in years and sex. Where HLA class I and class II types were available, the types were taken from metadata supplied by the sample provider, not from assay-based typing. General conclusions and limits of the study: The quantity of clinical and demographic metadata differed by source and by participant and was supplied without curation.

Concerning this clone itself: Its antigen remains undetermined. Base-call qualities are not available, and no considerably larger clone is one nucleotide away.

The immunoSEQ Assay, a bias-controlled multiplex PCR, was used to amplify TCRbeta CDR3 regions from genomic DNA. The authors' analysis ran thus. The number of nucleated cells in each sample was estimated from the amplification of reference gene primers within the assay. To quantify the absolute abundance of each unique TCRbeta CDR3 rearrangement, sequence reads were collapsed and filtered. For each sample, productive Simpson clonality was calculated as the square root of Simpson's diversity index across productive rearrangements. This immuneACCESS table, as held by TCRdb, lists in-frame sequences with V and J called but not all clones. Of the missing ones, under half trace to an unresolved V gene in checked studies; the others have no known cause. The DNA was the basis for D and trimming; V, J and clone size are from that table. This sample gives about 38,000 clones in total; almost 90% of them show up just once. The ten largest clones represent less than 30% of the sample.

Whole blood was collected in K2EDTA tubes by collaborating institutions according to the institutions' own protocols. For TCRbeta analysis, collaborators shipped samples as frozen whole blood, isolated PBMCs, or DNA extracted from either of those sample types. From the cysteine through the phenylalanine, the CDR3 covers 18 amino acids. The sequence is cut down to CDR3 DNA, 54 bases in frame from base 1. V is trimmed back by 3 bases and J by 4 bases, and the junction contains 9 bases that no gene match accounts for. CDR1 and CDR2 are read off the germline V gene as SGHTA and FQGNSA. What was sequenced was peripheral blood. The chain employs TRBV7-2 and TRBJ2-3, with 14 bases aligning to TRBD2. The clonotype was recovered from a man in his sixties with active or convalescent COVID-19. The sequenced DNA is TGTGCCAGCAGCTTTATGGGACTAGCGGGAGTTATCGCAGATACGCAGTATTTT. Translated, this gives CASSFMGLAGVIADTQYF.